This TCR beta chain was sequenced in a study of blood T cell repertoires in COVID-19. Whole-study context: PBMCs, B-cell-depleted T cells, or T cells were the source of the cDNA or gDNA that made up the material.

Profiling relied on immunoSEQ multiplex PCR, and the TCRdb table lists in-frame clones only, not all of them. The repertoire holds 250,000 to 300,000 clones, with 90% as singletons. Germline CDR1 SGHAT, CDR2 FQNNGV. V lost 4 bases and J lost 4, with 7 bases in between. The CDR3 length is 12 residues. The sequenced material came from peripheral blood. The chain combines TRBV11-2 with TRBJ1-1; D gene uncertain. The clonotype originates from an older woman with COVID-19, enrolled during active disease. The CDR3 loop is CASSSDFTEAFF. The DNA of the CDR3 is TGTGCCAGCAGCTCAGACTTCACTGAAGCTTTCTTT.